A selection of T cell receptor beta chains follows, all from one sample in a study of blood T cell repertoires in COVID-19. Using immunoSEQ multiplex PCR, the repertoire was profiled, and TCRdb retains in-frame clones only, with some absent. Here the sample spans 200,000 to 250,000 clones, 86% being singletons. Source material: peripheral blood. The receptors stem from a man aged 80 or over with acute or convalescent COVID-19. CDR3s include the opening cysteine and the closing phenylalanine or tryptophan. Fields, in order: clone size, J gene, V gene, D gene, CDR3 protein, CDR3 DNA. D genes are given only for firm matches. For some rows the clone size is stated as once, few or many, or as a class when expanded; others skip it.

>-|TRBJ1-1|TRBV9|-
CASSVGAGHENTEAFF
TGTGCCAGCAGCGTAGGGGCCGGACACGAAAACACTGAAGCTTTCTTT
>few|TRBJ2-1|TRBV2|-
CASSKGVGLVNEQFF
TGTGCCAGCAGTAAGGGGGTTGGATTAGTCAATGAGCAGTTCTTC
>-|TRBJ2-7|TRBV9|-
CASSALVSYEQYF
TGTGCCAGCAGCGCTCTAGTATCCTACGAGCAGTACTTC
>-|TRBJ1-3|TRBV6-5|-
CASTPGQSRAIYF
TGTGCCAGCACCCCAGGACAGTCCAGGGCCATATATTTT
>-|TRBJ2-7|TRBV7-2|TRBD2
CASSLSGGHSYEQYF
TGTGCCAGCAGCCTGAGCGGGGGCCACTCCTACGAGCAGTACTTC
>-|TRBJ1-3|TRBV5-6|-
CASSLTQPSGNTIYF
TGTGCCAGCAGCTTAACACAGCCTTCTGGAAACACCATATATTTT
>-|TRBJ1-2|TRBV12-3/TRBV12-4|TRBD1
CAIGTGVIRGYTF
TGTGCCATCGGGACAGGGGTAATTCGTGGCTACACCTTC
>-|TRBJ2-5|TRBV28|TRBD2
CASRVAGRETQYF
TGTGCCAGCCGAGTAGCGGGGAGGGAGACCCAGTACTTC
>many|TRBJ1-2|TRBV4-1|TRBD1
CASSHPPGLLGGSYGYTF
TGCGCCAGCAGCCACCCCCCCGGACTCCTAGGGGGCTCCTATGGCTACACCTTC
>-|TRBJ1-1|TRBV19|-
CASSTRGKNTEAFF
TGTGCCAGTAGTACCCGGGGTAAAAACACTGAAGCTTTCTTT
>-|TRBJ2-7|TRBV18|TRBD1
CASSPLPGQGSGYEQYF
TGTGCCAGCTCACCACTACCGGGACAGGGGTCGGGATACGAGCAGTACTTC
>-|TRBJ1-2|TRBV6-5|TRBD1
CASRLTGGIGYTF
TGTGCCAGCAGACTGACAGGGGGCATAGGCTACACCTTC
>-|TRBJ2-3|TRBV21-1|-
CASSSRPLGTDALRGTQYF
TGTGCCAGCAGCAGTCGCCCGTTAGGGACAGACGCATTGAGGGGCACGCAGTATTTT
>-|TRBJ1-1|TRBV19|TRBD1
CASSGTVMNTEAFF
TGTGCCAGTTCCGGGACAGTTATGAACACTGAAGCTTTCTTT
>once|TRBJ2-1|TRBV6-5|TRBD2
CASSSWTSYNEQFF
TGTGCCAGCAGTTCCTGGACTAGTTACAATGAGCAGTTCTTC
>once|TRBJ2-3|TRBV11-2|-
CASSQDRTDTQYF
TGTGCCAGCAGCCAGGACAGAACAGATACGCAGTATTTT
>-|TRBJ1-2|TRBV29-1|-
CSVGGSYGYTF
TGCAGCGTTGGCGGTTCCTATGGCTACACCTTC
>-|TRBJ2-2|TRBV27|-
CASSPSGSWAGELFF
TGTGCCAGCAGCCCGTCGGGGTCATGGGCCGGGGAGCTGTTTTTT
>once|TRBJ1-5|TRBV7-2|-
CASSSTQPGLNQPQHF
TGTGCCAGCAGCTCCACTCAACCAGGGCTGAATCAGCCCCAGCATTTT